The 16 T cell receptor beta chains below were found in one sample sequenced in a study of cytomegalovirus exposure and HLA in healthy donors. With 60 Vbeta and 13 Jbeta primers, the PCR was carried out. TCRdb's table, derived via immunoSEQ multiplex PCR, lists solely in-frame clones and lacks some. The data contain approximately 200,000 clones, 65% to 90% of them seen just once; the ten biggest clones take up 1.2% to 1.5%. Input material: PBMCs. All receptors come from a girl aged 10-17 years in good health and CMV-seronegative.

V gene TRBV21-1 combines with J gene TRBJ2-7; the table's TRBD2 call for D was not verified on the DNA. TRBV21-1 is a known pseudogene. The CDR3 is 18 amino acids. The CDR3 protein is CASSKRVGLARSSYEQYF. The CDR3 nucleotides are TGTGCCAGCAGCAAAAGGGTCGGCTTAGCGAGGAGCTCCTACGAGCAGTACTTC.

In this sample, this clone turned up once. J is TRBJ1-1 and V is TRBV6-5; D possibly corresponds to TRBD1 (5 bases). Deletions cut 2 bases from V and 5 bases from J, with 12 bases between. CDR1 is MNHEY and CDR2 is SVGAGI in the germline V gene. The length of the CDR3 is 14 residues. The CDR3 loop is CASSYRGGETEAFF. The CDR3 DNA reads as TGTGCCAGCAGTTACCGGGGGGGGGAAACTGAAGCTTTCTTT.

V gene TRBV9 combines with J gene TRBJ1-5; 7 nucleotides agree with TRBD1. V shed 3 bases and J 4 bases; nucleotides not matched to a gene: 4. This CDR3 comprises 14 residues. Germline V gives CDR1 SGDLS, CDR2 YYNGEE. CDR3 residues: CASSAAGGNQPQHF. CDR3 coding DNA: TGTGCCAGCAGCGCAGCAGGGGGGAATCAGCCCCAGCATTTT.

This chain connects TRBV19 to TRBJ1-1; D remains ambiguous. The CDR3 consists of 13 residues. Trimming stripped 9 bases from V and 2 bases from J, with 13 bases between. Germline CDR1 reads LNHDA; CDR2 reads SQIVND (reference sequence). The CDR3 sequence is CASFKRSNTEAFF. The CDR3 bases are TGTGCCAGCTTTAAAAGGAGTAACACTGAAGCTTTCTTT.

V and J are TRBV4-1 and TRBJ2-7, with D possibly being TRBD1 (6 bases). Germline V gene sequence: CDR1 MGHRA, CDR2 YSYEKL. The CDR3 has 17 amino acids. V was trimmed by 5 bases and J by 0 bases, leaving 20 bases between them. CDR3 loop: CASSASRGQLSSYEQYF. CDR3 coding DNA: TGCGCCAGCAGCGCGAGCCGCGGACAGCTTAGCTCCTACGAGCAGTACTTC.

The sample holds a few counts of this clone. The V and J genes are TRBV5-1 and TRBJ1-1; TRBD1 is a possible D gene (6 bases). Looked up from germline, CDR1 is SGHRS and CDR2 is YFSETQ. The CDR3 sequence is 14 residues long. V lost 0 bases to trimming and J lost 7 bases, with 13 bases between them. The CDR3 DNA sequence: TGCGCCAGCAGCTTGGATGGCAGGGGCTATGAAGCTTTCTTT. It yields the protein CASSLDGRGYEAFF. Looking up the rest from reference TRBV5-1 and TRBJ1-1 gives the full variable domain: KAGVTQTPRYLIKTRGQQVTLSCSPISGHRSVSWYQQTPGQGLQFLFEYFSETQRNKGNFPGRFSGRQFSNSRSEMNVSTLELGDSALYLCASSLDGRGYEAFFGQGTRLTVV.

The chain joins TRBV7-2 to TRBJ2-7, with D perhaps TRBD1 (6 bases). CDR3 length: 13 amino acids. Germline V gene lookup returns CDR1 SGHTA and CDR2 FQGNSA. Trimming left V 5 bases short and J 3 bases short, with 11 bases between. DNA for the CDR3: TGTGCCAGCAGCCAGGGACATAGCTACGAGCAGTACTTC. It is translated as CASSQGHSYEQYF.

This chain links TRBV14 with TRBJ2-3, with D unclear. Trimming took off 4 bases at V and 0 bases at J, with 8 bases between the two ends. This CDR3 spans 14 amino acids. In germline, CDR1 is SGHDN, CDR2 FVKESK. CDR3 in amino acids: CASSPPFSTDTQYF. Written as DNA, the CDR3 is TGTGCCAGCAGCCCCCCTTTTAGCACAGATACGCAGTATTTT.

CDR3 protein: CASSTLAGGGETQYF. DNA of the CDR3: TGTGCCAGTAGTACACTAGCGGGGGGCGGAGAGACCCAGTACTTC. This chain joins TRBV19 and TRBJ2-5; 12 nucleotides match TRBD2. V lost 4 bases to trimming and J lost 4 bases; unmatched junction nucleotides: 4. The V gene's germline CDR1 is LNHDA and CDR2 SQIVND (reference sequence). The CDR3 loop spans 15 amino acids.

This chain links TRBV19 with TRBJ1-2; no clear D. Trimming shortened V by 3 bases and J by 3 bases, and 5 bases separated the two germline ends. The germline gives CDR1 LNHDA, CDR2 SQIVND (reference sequence). CDR3 size: 12 residues. CDR3 sequence: CASSITDYGYTF. The CDR3 DNA reads as TGTGCCAGTAGTATCACGGACTATGGCTACACCTTC. The variable domain in full, with the rest retrieved from reference TRBV19 and TRBJ1-2, is DGGITQSPKYLFRKEGQNVTLSCEQNLNHDAMYWYRQDPGQGLRLIYYSQIVNDFQKGDIAEGYSVSREKKESFPLTVTSAQKNPTAFYLCASSITDYGYTFGSGTRLTVV.

The chain is built from TRBV5-1 and TRBJ2-7; 13 nucleotides agree with TRBD2. The germline V gene encodes CDR1 SGHRS and CDR2 YFSETQ. J gave up 6 bases and V 0 bases, and 0 bases lay outside the gene matches. The length of the CDR3 is 14 residues. CDR3 coding DNA: TGCGCCAGCAGCTTGGGACTAGCGGGAGGCGAGCAGTACTTC. Translation gives CASSLGLAGGEQYF.

This clone appeared a few times. CDR3 sequence (DNA): TGTGCCAGCAAAAAACAGGGGATTATCGGCACTGAAGCTTTCTTT. Amino acids: CASKKQGIIGTEAFF. The chain carries TRBV2 and TRBJ1-1; 7 positions agree with TRBD1. CDR3 length: 15 amino acids. The trim removed 7 bases at V and 4 bases at J, leaving 12 bases unmatched. Germline assignment: CDR1 SNHLY and CDR2 FYNNEI.

V is TRBV5-1 and J is TRBJ2-2; TRBD1 matches 8 bases. V dropped 0 bases and J dropped 6; count of bases not matched to a gene: 7. This CDR3 spans 16 amino acids. CDR1 and CDR2 from the germline V gene are SGHRS and YFSETQ. The CDR3: CASSLEQGVIAGELFF. The CDR3 DNA sequence: TGCGCCAGCAGCTTGGAACAGGGGGTTATCGCCGGGGAGCTGTTTTTT.

For the CDR3, the DNA is TGTGCCAGCAGCTCTTACAGCCAGCCCCAGCATTTT. It codes for CASSSYSQPQHF. This rearrangement joins TRBV2 to TRBJ1-5; D gene ambiguous. Germline V gene sequence: CDR1 SNHLY, CDR2 FYNNEI. The CDR3 runs 12 residues. Trimming removed 6 bases at V and 7 bases at J, with 10 bases between.

CDR3 bases: TGTGCCACCAGCAGAGATCTGGAGCGAGCTCCCTACGAGCAGTACTTC. Translation gives CATSRDLERAPYEQYF. The chain uses TRBV15 and TRBJ2-7; D gene unclear. CDR3 length: 16 amino acids. V gave up 0 bases and J gave up 2 bases, with 14 bases separating them. The germline CDR1 and CDR2 sequences are LNHNV and YYDKDF (reference sequence).

This clone occurred a few times. The J gene is TRBJ2-2, the V gene TRBV5-4; D unclear. V lost 0 bases and J lost 2, with 5 bases in between. The CDR3 has 14 residues. Germline V gene data show CDR1 as SGHNT and CDR2 as YYREEE (reference sequence). CDR3 nucleotide sequence: TGTGCCAGCAGCTTGGGACAAAACACCGGGGAGCTGTTTTTT. This codes for CASSLGQNTGELFF.